This TCR beta chain derives from a study of T cells after yellow fever vaccination. Broader study findings: Most clones from primary vaccination resurfaced after the booster (around 97% CD4, less than 90% CD8). It was a small share of clonotypes that appeared in both CD4 and CD8 compartments. One caveat is that FACS-sorted repertoires could contain abundant clonotypes contaminating from the bulk population.

This clonotype was counted between two and nine times. What it binds is unknown. In making TCR cDNA, 5'RACE template switching added a universal primer site and UMIs to it. TCRdb recomputed calls from the 5' RACE reads with MiXCR, one row per CDR3 protein. The repertoire holds 100,000 to 150,000 distinct CDR3 sequences, with around 9.8% as singletons. Germline trimming cut 0 bases from V and 5 bases from J; bases unmatched to any gene: 8. The CDR3 sequence is 16 residues long. Germline V gene data show CDR1 as LGHNA and CDR2 as YSLEER. This TCR was sampled from a man younger than 35 who received the YFV17D yellow fever vaccine. The gene calls are TRBV4-3 and TRBJ2-3; 7 nucleotides line up with TRBD2. The sequences come from CD8+ T cells sorted from PBMCs, collected on the day of the yellow fever booster vaccination. CDR3 DNA: TGCGCCAGCAGCCAAGATGTCGGGGGGTATGAAGATACGCAGTATTTT. Protein sequence: CASSQDVGGYEDTQYF.